Below, 3 T cell receptor beta chains from the same sample are listed, as sequenced in a study of cytomegalovirus exposure and HLA in healthy donors. Primers: 60 Vbeta forward and 13 Jbeta reverse. Using immunoSEQ multiplex PCR, the repertoire was profiled, and TCRdb retains in-frame clones only, with some absent. Among about 83,000 clones listed, 78% were seen once. Sequencing was performed on PBMCs. Every receptor here comes from a man younger than 30 in good health and CMV-seropositive.

The chain combines TRBV15 with TRBJ2-1, with D possibly being TRBD2 (5 bases). The CDR3 runs to 13 residues. V lost 3 bases and J lost 10, with 13 bases in between. Germline CDR1 is LNHNV and CDR2 is YYDKDF (reference sequence). Written as DNA, the CDR3 is TGTGCCACCAGCAGGGACCGAGGGATCGAGCAGTTCTTC. Amino acid sequence: CATSRDRGIEQFF.

This sequence joins TRBV4-1 and TRBJ2-1; 11 bases match TRBD2. Germline V gives CDR1 MGHRA, CDR2 YSYEKL. V lost 3 bases, J lost 5 bases, and 3 bases stayed unmatched. The CDR3 totals 15 residues. The CDR3 spells CASSHLAGGHNEQFF. CDR3 coding DNA: TGCGCCAGCAGCCACCTAGCGGGAGGTCACAATGAGCAGTTCTTC.

This clone came up a few times. This chain uses TRBV4-1 with TRBJ2-7, with D tentatively TRBD1 (5 bases). Germline values: CDR1 MGHRA, CDR2 YSYEKL. The CDR3 is made up of 14 amino acids. Trimming cost V 2 bases and J 2 bases, with 10 bases left between them. CDR3 residues: CASSQNTRAYEQYF. The CDR3 DNA reads TGCGCCAGCAGCCAAAACACCAGGGCCTACGAGCAGTACTTC.